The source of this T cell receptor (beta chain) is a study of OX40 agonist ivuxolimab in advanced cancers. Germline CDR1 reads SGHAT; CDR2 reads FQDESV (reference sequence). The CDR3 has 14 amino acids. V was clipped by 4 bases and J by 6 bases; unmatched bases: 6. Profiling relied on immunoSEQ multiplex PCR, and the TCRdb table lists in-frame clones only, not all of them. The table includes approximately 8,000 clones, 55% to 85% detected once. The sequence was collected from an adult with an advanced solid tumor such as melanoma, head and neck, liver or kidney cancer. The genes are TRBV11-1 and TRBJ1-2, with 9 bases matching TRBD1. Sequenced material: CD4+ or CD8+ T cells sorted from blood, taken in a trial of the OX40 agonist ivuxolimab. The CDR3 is CASSSTGGWDGYTF. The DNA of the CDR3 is TGTGCCAGCAGCTCAACAGGGGGCTGGGATGGCTACACCTTC. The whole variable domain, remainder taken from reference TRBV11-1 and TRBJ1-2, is EAEVAQSPRYKITEKSQAVAFWCDPISGHATLYWYRQILGQGPELLVQFQDESVVDDSQLPKDRFSAERLKGVDSTLKIQPAELGDSAMYLCASSSTGGWDGYTFGSGTRLTVV.